These 11 T cell receptor beta chains were sequenced from one sample in a study of T cell responses to AZD1222 COVID-19 vaccine. Sequenced by immunoSEQ multiplex PCR; TCRdb stores in-frame clones only, minus some. The sample has 200,000 to 300,000 clones, approximately 93% seen once; the top ten hold 0.55%. The sequences come from peripheral blood, collected on day 0 of AZD1222 vaccination. These receptors were collected from an adult in good health.

The rearrangement links TRBV6-1 to TRBJ1-1; no definite D call. CDR3 size: 14 residues. V lost 0 bases, J lost 3 bases, and 8 bases lay in between. Germline V gives CDR1 MNHNS, CDR2 SASEGT. In nucleotides, the CDR3 is TGTGCCAGCAGTGAAGCGGGCGGGTACACTGAAGCTTTCTTT. Its translation is CASSEAGGYTEAFF.

The V call is TRBV3-1 (or the pseudogene TRBV3-2), the J call TRBJ2-2; 7 bases are a match to TRBD1. This CDR3 is 15 amino acids long. Germline trimming cut 1 base from V and 2 bases from J; bases unmatched to any gene: 1. Germline V gene lookup returns CDR1 LGHDT and CDR2 YNNKEL (reference sequence). The CDR3 nucleotides are TGTGCCAGCAGCCAAGGACAGGGTAACACCGGGGAGCTGTTTTTT. Amino acids: CASSQGQGNTGELFF.

J is TRBJ2-7 and V is TRBV18; TRBD1 agrees at 9 bases. In germline, CDR1 is KGHSH, CDR2 LQKENI. The CDR3 has 12 amino acids. V lost 8 bases to trimming and J lost 7 bases; unmatched junction nucleotides: 6. The CDR3 DNA follows: TGTGCCAGCCACCGGACAGGGGAAGAGCAGTACTTC. It specifies CASHRTGEEQYF.

The J gene is TRBJ1-6, the V gene TRBV6-5; no firm D call. This CDR3 spans 15 amino acids. CDR1 and CDR2 from the germline V gene are MNHEY and SVGAGI. V was pared by 0 bases and J by 5 bases, with 8 bases between. The CDR3 protein is CASSYSVYNNSPLHF. The CDR3 DNA sequence: TGTGCCAGCAGTTACTCGGTTTATAATAATTCACCCCTCCACTTT.

The CDR3, as DNA: TGTGCCAGCAGACTAGTGGCCGGGAGGGGGGTCCCAGATACGCAGTATTTT. This sequence encodes CASRLVAGRGVPDTQYF. The rearrangement links TRBV7-2 to TRBJ2-3; 8 bases match TRBD2. CDR3 length: 17 amino acids. Germline V CDR1 and CDR2: SGHTA, FQGNSA. V was clipped by 6 bases and J by 4 bases; unmatched bases: 15.

The chain joins TRBV4-1 to TRBJ1-1; tentative D call: TRBD1 (6 bases). Trimming left V 6 bases short and J 1 base short, with 12 bases between. Germline V gives CDR1 MGHRA, CDR2 YSYEKL. The CDR3 runs to 14 residues. The CDR3 DNA reads TGCGCCAGCAGGGGACACGACAGGAACACTGAAGCTTTCTTT. Its translation is CASRGHDRNTEAFF.

The chain links TRBV30 to TRBJ2-7, with TRBD1 identical over 8 bases. The J segment lost 0 bases and the V segment lost 8 bases, leaving 6 bases of the junction unmatched. The CDR3 covers 13 residues. Germline V gene lookup returns CDR1 GTSNPN and CDR2 SVGIG (reference sequence). The CDR3 DNA reads as TGTGCCCGGGCGGGACAGGACTCCTACGAGCAGTACTTC. This translates into CARAGQDSYEQYF.

The gene calls are TRBV5-1 and TRBJ2-7, with 9 bases identical to TRBD2. In germline, CDR1 is SGHRS, CDR2 YFSETQ. This CDR3 has 14 amino acids. Germline trimming cut 2 bases from V and 6 bases from J; bases unmatched to any gene: 6. The DNA of the CDR3 is TGCGCCAGCAGCTTCCCAGCGGGAGGCCCCGAGCAGTACTTC. Its protein product is CASSFPAGGPEQYF. Filled out from reference TRBV5-1 and TRBJ2-7, the complete variable domain reads KAGVTQTPRYLIKTRGQQVTLSCSPISGHRSVSWYQQTPGQGLQFLFEYFSETQRNKGNFPGRFSGRQFSNSRSEMNVSTLELGDSALYLCASSFPAGGPEQYFGPGTRLTVT.

The chain joins TRBV25-1 to TRBJ1-5; 10 positions match TRBD1. V shed 3 bases, J shed 5 bases, and the junction held 4 bases outside the gene matches. The CDR3 runs 15 residues. Germline V gene data show CDR1 as MGHDK and CDR2 as SYGVNS. In nucleotides, the CDR3 is TGTGCCAGCAGTGACCCAGGACAGGGGGATCAGCCCCAGCATTTT. Translated: CASSDPGQGDQPQHF.

The chain is built from TRBV19 and TRBJ1-5; tentative D call: TRBD1 (6 bases). This CDR3 contains 12 residues. Germline CDR1 LNHDA, CDR2 SQIVND (reference sequence). With 6 bases removed from V and 4 bases from J, the gap between germline ends came to 7 bases. The CDR3 nucleotides are TGTGCCAGTAGGCAGGGGAATCAGCCCCAGCATTTT. Its protein is CASRQGNQPQHF. The complete variable domain, with remaining parts taken from reference TRBV19 and TRBJ1-5, reads DGGITQSPKYLFRKEGQNVTLSCEQNLNHDAMYWYRQDPGQGLRLIYYSQIVNDFQKGDIAEGYSVSREKKESFPLTVTSAQKNPTAFYLCASRQGNQPQHFGDGTRLSIL.

J is TRBJ2-7 and V is TRBV18, with D tentatively TRBD1 or TRBD2 (5 bases each). From germline, CDR1 is KGHSH and CDR2 LQKENI. The CDR3 is 13 residues long. V gave up 3 bases and J gave up 5 bases, with 11 bases separating them. CDR3 amino acids: CASSPGAKDEQYF. As DNA, the CDR3 is TGTGCCAGCTCACCCGGGGCAAAGGACGAGCAGTACTTC.